A selection of T cell receptor beta chains follows, all from one sample in a study of graft-versus-host responses after intestinal transplantation. Here immunoSEQ multiplex PCR was the method, and the copy in TCRdb shows in-frame clones only, minus some. The sample consists of around 40,000 clones, 94% of them appearing once. Which antigens these TCRs recognize remains unknown. The sequencing here drew on unstimulated CD4+ T cells sorted from spleen or lymph node cells, taken before transplant. All receptors come from a human donor who was the organ donor for an intestinal transplant. CDR3s leave out the opening cysteine and the closing phenylalanine or tryptophan. The D gene is left open where the match is weak.

v_call,d_call,j_call,cdr3_length,cdr3_aa
TRBV11-3,NA,TRBJ1-1,11,ASSGDRHTEAF
TRBV30,NA,TRBJ1-3,14,AWSGFAGSFGNTIY
TRBV5-1,TRBD1,TRBJ1-2,12,ASSLTTGGDGYT
TRBV7-8,NA,TRBJ2-1,17,ASSLASVGLLSSYNEQF
TRBV5-4,NA,TRBJ1-6,12,ASSFGGARPPLH
TRBV5-1,NA,TRBJ2-2,13,ASSLGGVQAGELF
TRBV30,TRBD1,TRBJ2-3,14,AWSGGWAGGPDTQY
TRBV6-5,TRBD1,TRBJ1-2,13,ASSLQGTGGYGYT
TRBV2,TRBD1,TRBJ2-7,14,ASRPTGTGSSYEQY
TRBV5-1,TRBD1,TRBJ1-4,12,ASSTGQGDEKLF
TRBV11-2,NA,TRBJ2-7,9,ASSLAYEQY
TRBV4-1,TRBD2,TRBJ2-2,16,ASSQDGTSGGASGELF
TRBV18,NA,TRBJ2-2,10,ASSPGWGELF
TRBV15,TRBD2,TRBJ2-5,15,ATSRDGSGGAGETQY
TRBV7-9,TRBD2,TRBJ2-3,14,ASSLALAGGTDTQY
TRBV4-1,NA,TRBJ2-7,14,ASSQGGRQSSYEQY
TRBV28,NA,TRBJ1-1,15,ASSFGTGYVVGTEAF
TRBV7-9,NA,TRBJ2-1,11,ASSLVGYNEQF
TRBV15,TRBD1,TRBJ1-1,18,ATSRKPPRQTGEVNTEAF
TRBV7-2,TRBD1,TRBJ1-2,11,ASSLRQGYGYT
TRBV6-4,NA,TRBJ1-1,11,ASSADRNTEAF
TRBV11-2,TRBD1,TRBJ2-1,13,ASSLGTGTYNEQF
TRBV7-2,TRBD1,TRBJ1-6,14,ASSGRDRDYGSPLH
TRBV27,TRBD2,TRBJ2-3,16,ASSLKGLAGGSTDTQY
TRBV10-1,NA,TRBJ1-1,11,ASSETPEAEAF
TRBV28,TRBD1,TRBJ1-5,12,ASSFGQGDQPQH
TRBV7-6,TRBD1,TRBJ1-1,12,ASSLGQANTEAF
TRBV5-1,NA,TRBJ2-7,12,ASSLLNGAYEQY
TRBV6-5,TRBD2,TRBJ2-3,12,ASRRGGHTDTQY
TRBV6-5,NA,TRBJ1-1,12,ASSYSWQGPVAF
TRBV7-2,NA,TRBJ1-2,16,ASSLRTSTGPFNYGYT
TRBV29-1,NA,TRBJ1-1,10,SVERGITEAF
TRBV7-9,TRBD2,TRBJ2-5,15,ASSLGPSGRSGETQY
TRBV15,TRBD2,TRBJ2-1,11,ATNLAGGREQF
TRBV2,NA,TRBJ2-1,12,ASNPAGVANEQF
TRBV27,TRBD1,TRBJ1-2,11,ASSLETGDGYT
TRBV11-2,TRBD2,TRBJ2-3,16,ASSLGRIAGGLTDTQY
TRBV28,TRBD1,TRBJ1-1,15,ASSSLGTGGLNTEAF
TRBV6-5,NA,TRBJ2-3,12,ASSLSSSTDTQY
TRBV5-1,NA,TRBJ1-2,12,ASSQGGIGNGYT
TRBV11-2,NA,TRBJ2-7,12,ASSLGQDFYEQY
TRBV19,TRBD2,TRBJ2-1,14,ASSRTSATPYNEQF
TRBV7-2,NA,TRBJ2-5,11,ASRRDPEETQY
TRBV4-3,NA,TRBJ1-2,12,ASSQDLGRYGYT
TRBV6-1,NA,TRBJ1-5,13,ASSASQVGNQPQH
TRBV18,NA,TRBJ1-5,11,ASSPQGNQPQH
TRBV6-5,NA,TRBJ1-1,13,ASRPERTENTEAF
TRBV5-6,TRBD1,TRBJ2-7,13,ASSWTGTGFYEQY
TRBV2,NA,TRBJ2-3,12,ASRAARGRDTQY
TRBV7-6,NA,TRBJ1-4,14,ASSFRAPSTNEKLF
TRBV5-4,TRBD2,TRBJ2-3,17,ASSSNPLALAGFTDTQY
TRBV9,TRBD1,TRBJ2-2,14,ASSVVTGGGTGELF
TRBV7-9,NA,TRBJ1-2,8,ASSLNGYT
TRBV28,NA,TRBJ1-2,14,ASSNAGLPFNYGYT
TRBV7-2,NA,TRBJ2-7,12,ASSLGVRGYEQY
TRBV4-3,TRBD1,TRBJ2-7,14,ASSQDLADRTYEQY